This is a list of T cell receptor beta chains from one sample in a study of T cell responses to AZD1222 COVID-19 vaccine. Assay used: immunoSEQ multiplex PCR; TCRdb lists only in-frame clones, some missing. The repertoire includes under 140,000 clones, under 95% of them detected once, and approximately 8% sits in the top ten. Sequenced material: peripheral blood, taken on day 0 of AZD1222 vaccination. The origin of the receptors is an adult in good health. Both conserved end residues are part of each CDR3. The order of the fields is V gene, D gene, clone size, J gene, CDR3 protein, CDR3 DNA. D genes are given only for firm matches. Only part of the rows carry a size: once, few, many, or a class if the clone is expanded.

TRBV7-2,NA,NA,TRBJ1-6,CASSSHRLWGGSLHF,TGTGCCAGCAGCTCCCACCGGTTGTGGGGGGGGTCCCTCCACTTT
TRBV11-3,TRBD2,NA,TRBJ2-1,CASSLDIGLAGVEQFF,TGTGCCAGCAGCTTAGATATCGGACTAGCGGGGGTTGAGCAGTTCTTC
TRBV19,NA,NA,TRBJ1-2,CASSIPGPNLLLSYGYTF,TGTGCCAGTAGTATACCGGGGCCAAATCTACTATTGAGCTATGGCTACACCTTC
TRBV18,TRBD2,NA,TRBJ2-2,CASSPPGLAGGSNTGELFF,TGTGCCAGCTCACCTCCGGGACTAGCGGGGGGCTCGAACACCGGGGAGCTGTTTTTT
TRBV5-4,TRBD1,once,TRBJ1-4,CASSRQGGNNEKLFF,TGTGCCAGCAGCAGACAGGGGGGGAATAATGAAAAACTGTTTTTT
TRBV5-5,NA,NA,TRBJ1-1,CASSLLGKGYTEAFF,TGTGCCAGCAGCTTGTTAGGGAAGGGGTACACTGAAGCTTTCTTT
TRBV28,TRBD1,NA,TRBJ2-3,CASSQGQGATTQYF,TGTGCCAGCAGTCAGGGACAGGGGGCCACTACGCAGTATTTT
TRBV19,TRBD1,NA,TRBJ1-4,CASSIAGDRRNEKLFF,TGTGCCAGTAGTATAGCCGGGGACAGGAGAAATGAAAAACTGTTTTTT
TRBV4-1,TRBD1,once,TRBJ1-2,CASSQLQGAYGYTF,TGCGCCAGCAGCCAACTGCAGGGGGCGTATGGCTACACCTTC
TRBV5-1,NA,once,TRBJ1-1,CASSLLATADTEAFF,TGCGCCAGCAGCTTACTCGCGACAGCCGACACTGAAGCTTTCTTT
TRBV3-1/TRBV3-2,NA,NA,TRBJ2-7,CASSQARSEQYF,TGTGCCAGCAGCCAAGCTAGGAGCGAGCAGTACTTC
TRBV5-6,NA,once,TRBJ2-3,CASSRADSFTDTQYF,TGTGCCAGTTCTCGTGCGGACTCCTTCACAGATACGCAGTATTTT
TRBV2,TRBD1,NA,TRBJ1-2,CASSVLGQANYGYTF,TGTGCCAGCAGTGTATTGGGACAGGCCAACTATGGCTACACCTTC
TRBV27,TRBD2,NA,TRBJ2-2,CASSRRGLAGGLGTGELFF,TGTGCCAGCAGTAGACGGGGACTAGCGGGGGGGCTGGGGACCGGGGAGCTGTTTTTT
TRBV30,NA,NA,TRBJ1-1,CALEEGTEAFF,TGTGCCTTAGAGGAGGGGACTGAAGCTTTCTTT
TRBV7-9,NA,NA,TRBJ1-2,CASSLSGTYGYTF,TGTGCCAGCAGCCTTTCGGGCACGTATGGCTACACCTTC
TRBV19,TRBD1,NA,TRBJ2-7,CASSTGDRAVEQYF,TGTGCCAGTAGTACCGGGGACAGGGCGGTCGAGCAGTACTTC
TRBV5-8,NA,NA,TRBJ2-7,CASSLVQGSYEQYF,TGTGCCAGCAGCTTGGTGCAGGGGAGCTACGAGCAGTACTTC
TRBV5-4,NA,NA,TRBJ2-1,CASSNLGDAEQFF,TGTGCCAGCAGCAACCTGGGCGACGCTGAGCAGTTCTTC
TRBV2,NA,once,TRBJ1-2,CASSGLSGRGYTF,TGTGCCAGCAGTGGATTATCGGGGCGAGGCTACACCTTC
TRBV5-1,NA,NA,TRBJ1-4,CASSSGLGEKLFF,TGCGCCAGCAGCTCGGGGCTGGGTGAAAAACTGTTTTTT
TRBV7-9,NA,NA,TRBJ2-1,CASSFKSSEQFF,TGTGCCAGCAGCTTTAAGTCTTCTGAGCAGTTCTTC
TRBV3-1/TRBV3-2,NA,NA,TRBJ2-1,CASSQVRHEQFF,TGTGCCAGCAGCCAAGTTCGGCATGAGCAGTTCTTC
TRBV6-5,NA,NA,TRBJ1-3,CAAALLSGNTIYF,TGTGCCGCGGCCTTACTCTCTGGAAACACCATATATTTT
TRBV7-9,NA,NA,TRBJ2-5,CASSLAYETQYF,TGTGCCAGCAGCTTAGCTTATGAGACCCAGTACTTC
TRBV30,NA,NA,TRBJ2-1,CAWSAGSSYNEQFF,TGTGCCTGGAGCGCGGGTAGCTCCTACAATGAGCAGTTCTTC
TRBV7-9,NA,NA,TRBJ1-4,CASSLAGATPNEKLFF,TGTGCCAGCAGCCTGGCTGGGGCCACACCTAATGAAAAACTGTTTTTT
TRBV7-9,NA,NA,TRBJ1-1,CASSQGGATEAFF,TGTGCCAGCAGCCAGGGCGGGGCAACTGAAGCTTTCTTT
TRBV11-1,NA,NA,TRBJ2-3,CASSFREDTQYF,TGTGCCAGCAGCTTTAGGGAAGATACGCAGTATTTT